A selection of T cell receptor beta chains follows, all from one sample in a study of T-cell reconstitution after alpha-beta-depleted transplantation in children. In TCRdb, the PCR reads were re-called with MiXCR into one record per CDR3 protein. The sample records roughly 670,000 distinct CDR3 sequences, over 10% being singletons. Here the sequenced sample was PBMCs, taken before TCRalphabeta/CD19-depleted stem cell transplant. Receptor source: a girl aged 2 to 9 with congenital amegakaryocytic thrombocytopenia, due to receive a stem cell transplant. Each CDR3 is given with its conserved first and last residue. D genes are given only for firm matches. Size is omitted from some rows. Given values are once, few, many or a class for expanded clones.

v_gene: TRBV5-1
d_gene: TRBD2
abundance: few
j_gene: TRBJ2-1
CDR3nt: TGCGCCAGCAGCTTCTTTGTGGGCGGACTAGGGGCTGAGCAGTTCTTC
CDR3aa: CASSFFVGGLGAEQFF

v_gene: TRBV21-1
d_gene: -
abundance: many
j_gene: TRBJ2-1
CDR3nt: TGTGCCAGCAGCATACCCAAAGAGACTAGCGGGAGTATAGTCGATGAGCAGTTCTTC
CDR3aa: CASSIPKETSGSIVDEQFF

v_gene: TRBV20-1
d_gene: -
abundance: many
j_gene: TRBJ2-5
CDR3nt: TGCAGTGCTATCGGCGCAACTCGGGAGACCCAGTACTTC
CDR3aa: CSAIGATRETQYF

v_gene: TRBV12-3/TRBV12-4
d_gene: -
abundance: many
j_gene: TRBJ2-2
CDR3nt: TGTGCCAGCAGTTTTTCGGGGTCGAACACCGGGGAGCTGTTTTTT
CDR3aa: CASSFSGSNTGELFF

v_gene: TRBV20-1
d_gene: TRBD1
abundance: many
j_gene: TRBJ2-2
CDR3nt: TGCAGTGCTAGAATCAGGGGGCAGAGGAGCACCGGGGAGCTGTTTTTT
CDR3aa: CSARIRGQRSTGELFF

v_gene: TRBV12-3/TRBV12-4
d_gene: TRBD2
abundance: -
j_gene: TRBJ2-5
CDR3nt: TGTGCCAGCAGTACGACTAGCGGGAGACTCGGGACCCAGTACTTC
CDR3aa: CASSTTSGRLGTQYF

v_gene: TRBV28
d_gene: -
abundance: many
j_gene: TRBJ1-1
CDR3nt: TGTGCCAGCAGTTCCCCTACCAACACTGAAGCTTTCTTT
CDR3aa: CASSSPTNTEAFF

v_gene: TRBV3-1
d_gene: TRBD2
abundance: -
j_gene: TRBJ2-1
CDR3nt: TGTGCCAGCAGCCAAGTCACTAGCGGGAGAGGGGACAATGAGCAGTTCTTC
CDR3aa: CASSQVTSGRGDNEQFF

v_gene: TRBV20-1
d_gene: TRBD2
abundance: -
j_gene: TRBJ2-1
CDR3nt: TGCAGTGCTAGAGAGCCGGGACTAGCATTCTATGAGCAGTTCTTC
CDR3aa: CSAREPGLAFYEQFF

v_gene: TRBV9
d_gene: TRBD2
abundance: -
j_gene: TRBJ2-1
CDR3nt: TGTGCCAGCAGCGAACAGGGGACTAGCGGGATGATGGTACATGAGCAGTTCTTC
CDR3aa: CASSEQGTSGMMVHEQFF

v_gene: TRBV5-1
d_gene: -
abundance: few
j_gene: TRBJ1-5
CDR3nt: TGCGCCAGCAGTTCGGGGGCAGAGAATCAGCCCCAGCATTTT
CDR3aa: CASSSGAENQPQHF

v_gene: TRBV6-1
d_gene: TRBD1
abundance: many
j_gene: TRBJ1-2
CDR3nt: TGTGCCAGCAGTGAAGAAGGGACAGGGGAAGGCTACACCTTC
CDR3aa: CASSEEGTGEGYTF

v_gene: TRBV5-1
d_gene: -
abundance: many
j_gene: TRBJ2-7
CDR3nt: TGCGCCAGCAGCTTGACTCGGGACACCTACGAGCAGTACTTC
CDR3aa: CASSLTRDTYEQYF

v_gene: TRBV27
d_gene: -
abundance: -
j_gene: TRBJ2-7
CDR3nt: TGTGCCAGCAGTCCAAACCCGAATCCATACAGAGAACCCTTCTACGAGCAGTACTTC
CDR3aa: CASSPNPNPYREPFYEQYF

v_gene: TRBV20-1
d_gene: TRBD1
abundance: -
j_gene: TRBJ1-5
CDR3nt: TGCAGTGCGCCTGGCCCCAGGGGGGGCAATCAGCCCCAGCATTTT
CDR3aa: CSAPGPRGGNQPQHF

v_gene: TRBV20-1
d_gene: -
abundance: -
j_gene: TRBJ1-4
CDR3nt: TGCAGTGCTAGCAGGAGGGGCCACGAAAAACTGTTTTTT
CDR3aa: CSASRRGHEKLFF

v_gene: TRBV5-1
d_gene: TRBD1
abundance: few
j_gene: TRBJ2-3
CDR3nt: TGCGCCAGCAGCTTGCCAAAACCTAACTCCCTCAGACAGGGTGGCACAGATACGCAGTATTTT
CDR3aa: CASSLPKPNSLRQGGTDTQYF

v_gene: TRBV20-1
d_gene: TRBD2
abundance: many
j_gene: TRBJ2-3
CDR3nt: TGCAGTGCTAGAGGTTCCCTAGCGGGAGGCTCGCTTTTAACAGATACGCAGTATTTT
CDR3aa: CSARGSLAGGSLLTDTQYF

v_gene: TRBV20-1
d_gene: -
abundance: few
j_gene: TRBJ1-1
CDR3nt: TGCAGTGCTGGGGTGGGTGCGAGGGCCGATGGTGAAGCTTTCTTT
CDR3aa: CSAGVGARADGEAFF

v_gene: TRBV20-1
d_gene: TRBD2
abundance: few
j_gene: TRBJ2-1
CDR3nt: TGCAGCGCCACCCAGCGGGAGAGCCCCAGGGAGCAGTTCTTC
CDR3aa: CSATQRESPREQFF

v_gene: TRBV5-1
d_gene: -
abundance: once
j_gene: TRBJ2-7
CDR3nt: TGCGCCTGCAGCTCTACGCAGGGCTATCTCCCCTCGGAAGAGCAGTACTTC
CDR3aa: CACSSTQGYLPSEEQYF

v_gene: TRBV5-5
d_gene: TRBD2
abundance: -
j_gene: TRBJ2-1
CDR3nt: TGTGCCAGCAGCTTCCTAGCGGGATCGGGGGATGAGCAGTTTTTC
CDR3aa: CASSFLAGSGDEQFF

v_gene: TRBV30
d_gene: TRBD2
abundance: -
j_gene: TRBJ2-3
CDR3nt: TGTGCCTGGACCGCAAGTAGGACTAGCGTGACAGATACGCAGTATTTT
CDR3aa: CAWTASRTSVTDTQYF

v_gene: TRBV5-6
d_gene: TRBD1
abundance: -
j_gene: TRBJ2-6
CDR3nt: TGTGCCAGCAGCTTGTATCTAAGGACAGGGCCCTTTGGGGCCAACGTCCTGACTTTC
CDR3aa: CASSLYLRTGPFGANVLTF

v_gene: TRBV12-3/TRBV12-4
d_gene: TRBD2
abundance: -
j_gene: TRBJ2-7
CDR3nt: TGTGCCAGCAGTTTAGGGCGGACTAGCGGGCTTACCTACGAGCAGTACTTC
CDR3aa: CASSLGRTSGLTYEQYF

v_gene: TRBV20-1
d_gene: -
abundance: few
j_gene: TRBJ1-5
CDR3nt: TGCAGTGCTAGCCAGGGCCTCAATCAGCCCCAGCATTTT
CDR3aa: CSASQGLNQPQHF

v_gene: TRBV12-5
d_gene: -
abundance: many
j_gene: TRBJ2-7
CDR3nt: TGTGCTAGTGGACGACAACTTTACGAGCAGTACTTC
CDR3aa: CASGRQLYEQYF

v_gene: TRBV5-1
d_gene: TRBD2
abundance: -
j_gene: TRBJ2-1
CDR3nt: TGCGCCAGCAGCTCTTTAGCGGGGGGTGGTTTCAATGAGCAGTTCTTC
CDR3aa: CASSSLAGGGFNEQFF

v_gene: TRBV6-5
d_gene: -
abundance: -
j_gene: TRBJ2-6
CDR3nt: TGTGCCAGCAGTTACGACAGCCCAAGAGGCTCTGGGGCCAACGTCCTGACTTTC
CDR3aa: CASSYDSPRGSGANVLTF

v_gene: TRBV29-1
d_gene: TRBD2
abundance: many
j_gene: TRBJ2-5
CDR3nt: TGCAGCGTTGAAGTTAGCGGGAGGCGGAAAGAGACCCAGTACTTC
CDR3aa: CSVEVSGRRKETQYF

v_gene: TRBV4-2
d_gene: -
abundance: once
j_gene: TRBJ2-1
CDR3nt: TGTGCCAGCAGCCAAGGAAAGACTAGCTCCTACAATGAGCAGTTCTTC
CDR3aa: CASSQGKTSSYNEQFF

v_gene: TRBV12-3/TRBV12-4
d_gene: -
abundance: many
j_gene: TRBJ1-1
CDR3nt: TGTGCCAGCAGTCCTTACCCGGACAGATCCACTGAAGCTTTCTTT
CDR3aa: CASSPYPDRSTEAFF

v_gene: TRBV12-3/TRBV12-4
d_gene: TRBD2
abundance: few
j_gene: TRBJ2-1
CDR3nt: TGTGCCAGCAGTTCCCCGACTAGCGGGAGAAACAATGAGCAGTTCTTC
CDR3aa: CASSSPTSGRNNEQFF

v_gene: TRBV29-1
d_gene: -
abundance: many
j_gene: TRBJ2-1
CDR3nt: TGCAGCGTTGATACGGACTTTCCCTCATACAATGAGCAGTTCTTC
CDR3aa: CSVDTDFPSYNEQFF

v_gene: TRBV20-1
d_gene: -
abundance: few
j_gene: TRBJ2-6
CDR3nt: TGCAGTGTTAGGCATTCTGGGGCCAACGTCCTGACTTTC
CDR3aa: CSVRHSGANVLTF

v_gene: TRBV19
d_gene: -
abundance: few
j_gene: TRBJ2-1
CDR3nt: TGTGCCAGTAGTATATGGGAGCGGGCGCCAGGTGGTGAGCAGTTCTTC
CDR3aa: CASSIWERAPGGEQFF

v_gene: TRBV7-8
d_gene: -
abundance: -
j_gene: TRBJ2-7
CDR3nt: TGTGCCAGCAGCCTGAGGGGCAGGACCACCTACGAGCAGTACTTC
CDR3aa: CASSLRGRTTYEQYF

v_gene: TRBV28
d_gene: TRBD2
abundance: many
j_gene: TRBJ2-3
CDR3nt: TGTGCCAGCAGTTCGCTAGCGGACCAACTCACAGATACGCAGTATTTT
CDR3aa: CASSSLADQLTDTQYF

v_gene: TRBV10-3
d_gene: -
abundance: many
j_gene: TRBJ2-4
CDR3nt: TGTGCCACCAAGGCCGAAGGCGACATTCAGTACTTC
CDR3aa: CATKAEGDIQYF

v_gene: TRBV5-1
d_gene: TRBD2
abundance: many
j_gene: TRBJ2-7
CDR3nt: TGCGCCAGCAGCTTGGGCGGGAGTTTCGACGAGCAGTACTTC
CDR3aa: CASSLGGSFDEQYF

v_gene: TRBV5-1
d_gene: TRBD1
abundance: -
j_gene: TRBJ1-2
CDR3nt: TGCGCCAGCAGCTTTGACAGGGCTCCCTATGGCTACACCTTC
CDR3aa: CASSFDRAPYGYTF

v_gene: TRBV12-3/TRBV12-4
d_gene: TRBD2
abundance: -
j_gene: TRBJ2-2
CDR3nt: TGTGCCAGCAGGCCTAGCGGGAGCCCGGGCGGGGAGCTGTTTTTT
CDR3aa: CASRPSGSPGGELFF

v_gene: TRBV7-9
d_gene: TRBD2
abundance: -
j_gene: TRBJ2-3
CDR3nt: TGTGCCAGCAGCCCCGGGACTATATACACAGATACGCAGTATTTT
CDR3aa: CASSPGTIYTDTQYF

v_gene: TRBV12-3/TRBV12-4
d_gene: -
abundance: many
j_gene: TRBJ2-1
CDR3nt: TGTGCCAGCTCCCCGGACGGGGGTGATGAGCAGTTCTTC
CDR3aa: CASSPDGGDEQFF

v_gene: TRBV5-5
d_gene: -
abundance: many
j_gene: TRBJ2-5
CDR3nt: TGTGCCAGCAGCTTTTTGCTCGCTAGACAAGAGACCCAGTACTTC
CDR3aa: CASSFLLARQETQYF

v_gene: TRBV20-1
d_gene: TRBD2
abundance: many
j_gene: TRBJ2-7
CDR3nt: TGCAGTGCTACCCCGGGACTAGCGGGAGAGCAGTACTTC
CDR3aa: CSATPGLAGEQYF

v_gene: TRBV29-1
d_gene: TRBD2
abundance: many
j_gene: TRBJ2-7
CDR3nt: TGCAGCGTTGGACTAGCTCCCTACGAGCAGTACTTC
CDR3aa: CSVGLAPYEQYF

v_gene: TRBV7-9
d_gene: TRBD1
abundance: many
j_gene: TRBJ1-3
CDR3nt: TGTGCCAGCAGCCCGGACAGGGCTGGAAACACCATATATTTT
CDR3aa: CASSPDRAGNTIYF

v_gene: TRBV12-3/TRBV12-4
d_gene: TRBD2
abundance: -
j_gene: TRBJ2-3
CDR3nt: TGTGCCAGCAGTCGTAGCGGGAGGGCCGGGGCAGATACGCAGTATTTT
CDR3aa: CASSRSGRAGADTQYF

v_gene: TRBV12-3/TRBV12-4
d_gene: -
abundance: many
j_gene: TRBJ1-5
CDR3nt: TGTGCCAGCAGCACGGGGCGAAGAGCGTATAGCAATCAGCCCCAGCATTTT
CDR3aa: CASSTGRRAYSNQPQHF

v_gene: TRBV27
d_gene: TRBD1
abundance: few
j_gene: TRBJ1-1
CDR3nt: TGTGCCAGCAGTTTGAGTGGCGGGACAGGGGGCACTGAAGCTTTCTTT
CDR3aa: CASSLSGGTGGTEAFF